The 3 T cell receptor beta chains below come from one sample, sequenced in a study of human T cells and chemical hapten exposure. A single record per CDR3 protein comes from TCRdb applying MiXCR to the RACE reads. The sample gives 90,000 to 120,000 distinct CDR3 sequences, more than 9.5% of which show up once; around 3.4% is in the top ten. The time point was: patch test 1, 2 weeks after DPC sensitization. The treatment denotes: therapeutic diphenylcyclopropenone sensitization with weekly scalp DPC. The sequencing used whole blood, collected in connection with sensitization to the hapten diphenylcyclopropenone (DPC). The receptors shown here come from a woman between 35 and 50 years old with alopecia areata. Some clones in this sample may be carry-over from other donors' samples.

A few counts support this clonotype. V usage is TRBV20-1 and J usage is TRBJ2-7; 10 nucleotides line up with TRBD1. J was trimmed by 2 bases and V by 3 bases; bases with no gene match: 4. From germline, CDR1 is DFQATT and CDR2 SNEGSKA (reference sequence). The CDR3 extends over 14 amino acids. The CDR3 region has the DNA TGCAGTGCTAGCTCGGGACAGGGGACCTACGAGCAGTACTTC. It translates to CSASSGQGTYEQYF.

This clonotype was recorded at least ten times. This chain uses TRBV15 with TRBJ2-5; D perhaps matches TRBD2 (5 bases). V was clipped by 2 bases and J by 1 base, with 11 bases between them. The CDR3 length is 15 residues. The germline CDR1 and CDR2 sequences are LNHNV and YYDKDF (reference sequence). This CDR3 reads CATSRSGKIQETQYF. The CDR3 DNA reads TGTGCCACCAGCAGATCGGGGAAGATCCAAGAGACCCAGTACTTC.

This clonotype was seen at least ten times. The chain recombines TRBV6-5 with TRBJ2-2, with no clear D. From germline, CDR1 is MNHEY and CDR2 SVGAGI. CDR3 length: 12 residues. The V and J ends lost 2 bases and 3 bases respectively, with 1 base between them. For the CDR3, the DNA is TGTGCCAGCAGTTACGACACCGGGGAGCTGTTTTTT. Amino acid sequence: CASSYDTGELFF.